Each of the 3 T cell receptor beta chains below was sequenced from the same sample in a study of OX40 agonist ivuxolimab in advanced cancers. TCRdb's table, derived via immunoSEQ multiplex PCR, lists solely in-frame clones and lacks some. Found here are about 92,000 clones, 91% of them singletons; the top ten hold less than 0.4%. This material consisted of CD4+ or CD8+ T cells sorted from blood, taken in a trial of the OX40 agonist ivuxolimab. The receptors come from an adult with an advanced solid tumor such as melanoma, head and neck, liver or kidney cancer.

The DNA for the CDR3 is TGCGCCAGCAGCTTGGCCCGGGGGACGGATGAAGCTTTCTTT. Its protein is CASSLARGTDEAFF. The chain links TRBV5-1 to TRBJ1-1; the D gene is possibly TRBD1 (5 bases). In germline, CDR1 is SGHRS, CDR2 YFSETQ. The CDR3 extends over 14 amino acids. With 0 bases removed from V and 7 bases from J, the gap between germline ends came to 13 bases.

V is TRBV11-2 and J is TRBJ2-7; D gene unclear. V was clipped by 6 bases and J by 3 bases, with 6 bases between them. The V gene's germline CDR1 is SGHAT and CDR2 FQNNGV. This CDR3 has 11 amino acids. The DNA for the CDR3 is TGTGCCAGCAGTCCAAACTACGAGCAGTACTTC. It yields the protein CASSPNYEQYF.

V gene TRBV5-1 combines with J gene TRBJ2-1, with D tentatively TRBD2 (5 bases). Per germline, CDR1 SGHRS and CDR2 YFSETQ. This CDR3 comprises 13 residues. V was clipped by 4 bases and J by 8 bases, with 13 bases between them. CDR3 nucleotide sequence: TGCGCCAGCAGCGAGGGATCACAAGATGAGCAGTTCTTC. Translated, it gives CASSEGSQDEQFF.